This T cell receptor (beta chain) was captured by sequencing in a study of cytomegalovirus exposure and HLA in healthy donors. Broader study findings: Association with HLA alleles at 0.05 false discovery rate was found for around 15,000 TCR beta sequences in a later analysis.

V was pared by 3 bases and J by 6 bases, with 8 bases between. From germline, CDR1 is SEHNR and CDR2 FQNEAQ (reference sequence). The CDR3 covers 12 residues. The PCR had 60 Vbeta and 13 Jbeta primers. The method was immunoSEQ multiplex PCR; TCRdb's version includes in-frame clones alone and lacks a portion of them. The sample includes approximately 120,000 clones, over 60% of them seen just once. Concerning this clone itself: Its antigen is undetermined.

The sequencing input was PBMCs. The rearrangement joins TRBV7-9 to TRBJ1-2, with D hard to call. This clonotype was sampled from a woman in her sixties or seventies in good health and CMV-seropositive. CDR3 DNA sequence: TGTGCCAGCAGCTTGTCAGAGGATGGCTACACCTTC. Protein: CASSLSEDGYTF.